This T cell receptor beta chain was retrieved from a study of blood T cell repertoires in COVID-19. In the study overall: Samples taken during acute and convalescent COVID-19 were collected in the United States, Italy and Spain. The analysed material was cDNA or gDNA that came from T cells, B-cell-depleted T cells, or PBMCs.

The junction had 8 bases not matched to a gene; V was cut back by 7 bases and J by 5 bases. Germline V CDR1 and CDR2: ENHRY, SYGVKD. The CDR3 is 14 residues long. The method was immunoSEQ multiplex PCR; TCRdb's version includes in-frame clones alone and lacks a portion of them. The repertoire includes roughly 300,000 clones, more than 90% of them detected once, and approximately 17% sits in the top ten. Cohort assignment relied on participant-reported clinical history. Two consecutive negative NP/OP PCR tests, clearance, or resolved symptoms defined Cohort 3 recovery. Input material: PBMCs or T cells enriched from blood (not recorded which). The chain has TRBV10-3 and TRBJ2-5, with 9 positions matching TRBD1. The sequence came from a woman aged 25-40 years who had recovered from COVID-19. The CDR3, as DNA: TGTGCCATCACCCGGGACAGGGACGACGAGACCCAGTACTTC. Its protein is CAITRDRDDETQYF.